The entry below gives a single T cell receptor beta chain sequence along with its context. Its antigen is unidentified. The repertoire was sequenced with immunoSEQ multiplex PCR; TCRdb's copy has only in-frame clones and lacks some. This table has about 120,000 clones, around 90% appearing once. The data originate from a study of T cell responses to AZD1222 COVID-19 vaccine. Study-wide points: Unmutated variant regions are reportedly the target of nearly half of TCRs that are spike-specific.

The clonotype was recovered from an adult in good health. The input for sequencing was peripheral blood, taken on day 0 of AZD1222 vaccination.

CDR3 amino acids: CASSRLPNYGYTF. The CDR3 bases are TGTGCCAGCAGCCGACTTCCCAACTATGGCTACACCTTC. V and J are TRBV3-1 (or the pseudogene TRBV3-2) and TRBJ1-2; D is unclear. The CDR3 extends over 13 amino acids. Germline V gene data show CDR1 as LGHDT and CDR2 as YNNKEL (reference sequence). Trimming took off 4 bases at V and 2 bases at J, with 8 bases between the two ends.